This T cell receptor (beta chain) was documented in a study of T-cell reconstitution after alpha-beta-depleted transplantation in children. CDR1 is SGHTA and CDR2 is FQGNSA in the germline V gene. The V and J ends lost 7 bases and 2 bases respectively, with 15 bases between them. The CDR3 consists of 15 residues. Study-wide results and limits: By one year post-transplant, T-cell counts and diversity largely arose from T cells that were newly produced. Reportedly, roughly two months post-transplant, alpha-beta T cells arose from several hundred expanded graft clones. Surviving recipient T cells and intrathymic progenitors accounted for some patients' high TCRbeta diversity at day 60.

As for this clonotype: The antigen remains undetermined.

Preparation of the TCRbeta library was carried out with unique molecular identifiers. One entry per CDR3 protein, called by TCRdb with MiXCR from the PCR reads. The sample has some 600,000 distinct CDR3 sequences; approximately 13% are singletons. The TCR sequence derives from a male patient aged 10 to 17 who had a stem cell transplant for acute myeloid leukemia, so the T cells may come from the graft donor. V and J are TRBV7-2 and TRBJ2-1; D call uncertain. This sample comprised PBMCs, mostly from graft donor cells, obtained 360 days after TCRalphabeta/CD19-depleted stem cell transplant. The DNA for the CDR3 is TGTGCCAGCATCTTTACTCTGAGGCCCTACAATGAGCAGTTCTTC. Its protein product is CASIFTLRPYNEQFF.